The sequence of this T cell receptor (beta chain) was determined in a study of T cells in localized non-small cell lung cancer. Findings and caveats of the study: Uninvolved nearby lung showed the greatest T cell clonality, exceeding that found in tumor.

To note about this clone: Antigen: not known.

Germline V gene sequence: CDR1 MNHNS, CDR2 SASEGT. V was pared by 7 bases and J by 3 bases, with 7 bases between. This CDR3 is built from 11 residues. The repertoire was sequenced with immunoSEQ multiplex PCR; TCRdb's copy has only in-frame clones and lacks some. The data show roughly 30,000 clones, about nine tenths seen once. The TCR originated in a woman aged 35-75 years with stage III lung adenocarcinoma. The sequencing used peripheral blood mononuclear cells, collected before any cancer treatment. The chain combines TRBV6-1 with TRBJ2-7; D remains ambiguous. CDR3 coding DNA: TGTGCCAGCACTTATAACTACGAGCAGTACTTC. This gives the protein CASTYNYEQYF.